The 9 T cell receptor beta chains given below trace back to one sample, sequenced in a study of molecular identifiers for immune sequencing clone quantification (dated 2018 in TCRdb). Libraries were constructed by PCR. Sequencing relied on an Illumina HiSeq 4000. The public reads were quality trimmed at Q25 with fastp and then assembled into clones with MiXCR by TCRdb, keeping productive beta chains. Every entry covers one CDR3 protein and lists the most common genes and DNA from its rows. The sample records about 640,000 distinct CDR3 sequences, 15% to 20% of which are singletons. The top ten clonotypes cover around 0.9% of the sample. The material sequenced was naive CD8+ T cells from blood, with Jurkat cell RNA spiked in. This sample's cell subset or site label indicates: FACS-sorted CD8+CD4-CCR7+CD45RA+ naive T cells. These receptors originate from a human donor in good health. Some libraries in this study had Jurkat cell RNA spiked in.

The genes are TRBV4-3 and TRBJ2-7; D remains ambiguous. CDR1 is LGHNA and CDR2 is YSLEER in the germline V gene. The CDR3 length is 15 residues. The V end was cut by 1 base, the J end by 5 bases, with 15 bases between. The CDR3 nucleotides read TGCGCCAGCAGCCAAGGAAGTGGGTCAACTGACGAGCAGTACTTC. This gives the protein CASSQGSGSTDEQYF.

This clonotype was observed at least ten times. This chain uses TRBV7-8 with TRBJ1-1; D gene uncertain. The CDR3 has 15 amino acids. The V end lost 2 bases, the J end lost 3 bases, and 13 bases lay between the germline ends. Germline loops: CDR1 SGHVS, CDR2 FQNEAQ. The CDR3 here is CASSLLRTDHTEAFF. The CDR3 region has the DNA TGTGCCAGCAGCTTATTGCGGACGGACCACACTGAAGCTTTCTTT.

Many counts were recorded for this clonotype. This chain uses TRBV29-1 with TRBJ2-3, with D hard to call. This CDR3 spans 12 amino acids. The germline gives CDR1 SQVTM, CDR2 ANQGSEA. V lost 3 bases to trimming and J lost 4 bases, with 8 bases between them. For the CDR3, the DNA is TGCAGCGTTGAGAGTAATCCAGATACGCAGTATTTT. Translated: CSVESNPDTQYF.

At least ten counts were recorded for this clonotype. The rearrangement uses TRBV6-5 and TRBJ2-3; TRBD2 aligns across 8 bases. V shed 4 bases and J 2 bases; nucleotides not matched to a gene: 2. CDR3 size: 14 residues. Germline V gives CDR1 MNHEY, CDR2 SVGAGI. The CDR3 DNA follows: TGTGCCAGCAGTTCCGGGGGGGACACAGATACGCAGTATTTT. Translation gives CASSSGGDTDTQYF.

This clonotype was recorded a few times. The chain joins TRBV19 to TRBJ1-5; 7 nucleotides align to TRBD1. CDR1 is LNHDA and CDR2 is SQIVND in the germline V gene (reference sequence). This CDR3 has 15 amino acids. V lost 4 bases to trimming and J lost 3 bases; unmatched junction nucleotides: 6. As DNA, the CDR3 is TGTGCCAGTAGTACCATGGGACAGAACAATCAGCCCCAGCATTTT. Translation: CASSTMGQNNQPQHF.

This clonotype was picked up many times. This chain joins TRBV20-1 and TRBJ2-5, with TRBD1 as a possible D gene (5 bases). V lost 3 bases, J lost 4 bases, and 12 bases lay in between. Germline-derived CDR1 and CDR2 are DFQATT and SNEGSKA (reference sequence). CDR3 length: 13 amino acids. The CDR3 here is CSASGRVLETQYF. CDR3 nucleotide sequence: TGCAGTGCTAGTGGCAGGGTATTAGAGACCCAGTACTTC.

This clonotype appeared many times. The chain uses TRBV20-1 and TRBJ2-2; tentatively, D is TRBD1 (5 bases). Germline CDR1 and CDR2: DFQATT and SNEGSKA (reference sequence). This CDR3 comprises 13 residues. V lost 0 bases to trimming and J lost 6 bases, with 8 bases between them. The chain's CDR3 is CSAREQGPGELFF. Written as DNA, the CDR3 is TGCAGTGCTAGAGAGCAGGGTCCCGGGGAGCTGTTTTTT.

The rearrangement joins TRBV30 to TRBJ1-2, with 7 bases that match TRBD1. This CDR3 spans 14 amino acids. Germline V gives CDR1 GTSNPN, CDR2 SVGIG (reference sequence). J gave up 7 bases and V 2 bases, and 10 bases lay outside the gene matches. CDR3 bases: TGTGCCTGGAGTACTTCACCGGGACAGAGTGGCTACACCTTC. Amino acid sequence: CAWSTSPGQSGYTF.

On this clonotype: This could be a read error, since a much larger clone is one nucleotide away. The gene calls are TRBV24-1 and TRBJ2-1, with D tentatively TRBD1 (6 bases). This CDR3 has 15 amino acids. Germline CDR1 reads KGHDR; CDR2 reads SFDVKD. In nucleotides, the CDR3 is TGTGCCGCCAGTGATTCAGGGGTTTCAAACAATGAGCAGTTCTTC. It codes for CAASDSGVSNNEQFF.